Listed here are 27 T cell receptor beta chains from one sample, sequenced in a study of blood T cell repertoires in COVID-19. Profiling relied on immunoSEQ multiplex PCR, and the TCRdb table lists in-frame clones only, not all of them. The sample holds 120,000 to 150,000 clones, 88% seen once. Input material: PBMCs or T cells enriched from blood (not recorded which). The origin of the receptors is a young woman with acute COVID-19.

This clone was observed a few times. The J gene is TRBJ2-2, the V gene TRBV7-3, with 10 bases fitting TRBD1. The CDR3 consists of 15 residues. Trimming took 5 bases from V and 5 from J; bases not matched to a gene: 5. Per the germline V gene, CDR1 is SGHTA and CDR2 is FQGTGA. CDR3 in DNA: TGTGCCAGCAGCAAGACAGGGGGCACGACCGGGGAGCTGTTTTTT. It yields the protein CASSKTGGTTGELFF.

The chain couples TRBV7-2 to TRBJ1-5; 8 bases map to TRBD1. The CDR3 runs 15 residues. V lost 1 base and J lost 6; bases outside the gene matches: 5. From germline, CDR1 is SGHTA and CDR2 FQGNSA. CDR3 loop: CASSLGTGGGQPQHF. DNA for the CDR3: TGTGCCAGCAGCTTAGGTACAGGGGGAGGTCAGCCCCAGCATTTT.

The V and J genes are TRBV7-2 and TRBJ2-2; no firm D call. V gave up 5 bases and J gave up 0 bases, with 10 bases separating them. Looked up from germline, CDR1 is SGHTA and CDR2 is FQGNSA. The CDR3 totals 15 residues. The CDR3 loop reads CASSLGQTNTGELFF. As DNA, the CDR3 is TGTGCCAGCAGCCTAGGGCAGACGAACACCGGGGAGCTGTTTTTT.

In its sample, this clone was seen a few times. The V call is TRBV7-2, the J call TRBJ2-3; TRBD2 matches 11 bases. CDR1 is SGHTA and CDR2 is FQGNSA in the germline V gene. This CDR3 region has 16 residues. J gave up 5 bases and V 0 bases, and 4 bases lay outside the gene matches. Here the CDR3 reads CASSLAGLAAGDTQYF. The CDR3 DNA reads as TGTGCCAGCAGCTTAGCGGGACTAGCGGCGGGAGATACGCAGTATTTT.

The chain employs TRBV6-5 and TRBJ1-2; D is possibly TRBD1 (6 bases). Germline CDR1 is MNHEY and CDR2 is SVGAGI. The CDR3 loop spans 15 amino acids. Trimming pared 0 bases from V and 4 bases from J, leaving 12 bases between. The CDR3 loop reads CASSYSLRGSYGYTF. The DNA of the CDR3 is TGTGCCAGCAGTTACTCCTTGAGGGGGTCCTATGGCTACACCTTC.

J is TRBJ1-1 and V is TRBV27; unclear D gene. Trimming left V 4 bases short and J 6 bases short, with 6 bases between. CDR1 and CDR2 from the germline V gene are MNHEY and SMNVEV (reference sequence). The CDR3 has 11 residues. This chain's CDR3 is CASSSGAEAFF. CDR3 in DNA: TGTGCCAGCAGTTCCGGGGCTGAAGCTTTCTTT.

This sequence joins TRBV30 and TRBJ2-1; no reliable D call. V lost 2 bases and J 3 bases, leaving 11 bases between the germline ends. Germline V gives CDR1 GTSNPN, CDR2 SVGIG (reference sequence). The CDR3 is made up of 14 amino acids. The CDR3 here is CAWSLGGNYNEQFF. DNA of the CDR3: TGTGCCTGGAGTCTCGGCGGAAACTACAATGAGCAGTTCTTC.

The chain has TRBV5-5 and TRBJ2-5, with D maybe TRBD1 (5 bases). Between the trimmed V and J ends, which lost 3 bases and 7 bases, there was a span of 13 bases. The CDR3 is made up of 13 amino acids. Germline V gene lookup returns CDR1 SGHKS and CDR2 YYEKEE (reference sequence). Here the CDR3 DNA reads TGTGCCAGCAGCTCCCAAGGGGAACTGACCCAGTACTTC. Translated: CASSSQGELTQYF.

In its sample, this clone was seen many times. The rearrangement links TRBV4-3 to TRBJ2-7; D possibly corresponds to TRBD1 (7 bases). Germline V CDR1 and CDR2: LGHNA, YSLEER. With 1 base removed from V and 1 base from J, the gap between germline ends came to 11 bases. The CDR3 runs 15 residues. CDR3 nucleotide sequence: TGCGCCAGCAGCCAAGCGGAGGGGGCTTCCTACGAGCAGTACTTC. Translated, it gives CASSQAEGASYEQYF.

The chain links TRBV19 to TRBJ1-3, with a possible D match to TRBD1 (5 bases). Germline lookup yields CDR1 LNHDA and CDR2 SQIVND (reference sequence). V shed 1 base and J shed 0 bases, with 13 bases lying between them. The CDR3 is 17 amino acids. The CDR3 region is CASSIGRDGISGNTIYF. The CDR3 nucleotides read TGTGCCAGTAGTATAGGGAGGGACGGCATCTCTGGAAACACCATATATTTT.

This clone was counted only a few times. In nucleotides, the CDR3 is TGTGCCAGCAGCTTAGGGCCCGGGACAGGGGATGAAAAACTGTTTTTT. Translation gives CASSLGPGTGDEKLFF. The J gene is TRBJ1-4, the V gene TRBV7-6; 10 nucleotides match TRBD1. The junction had 5 bases not matched to a gene; V was cut back by 1 base and J by 6 bases. This CDR3 region has 16 residues. Per the germline V gene, CDR1 is SGHVS and CDR2 is FNYEAQ.

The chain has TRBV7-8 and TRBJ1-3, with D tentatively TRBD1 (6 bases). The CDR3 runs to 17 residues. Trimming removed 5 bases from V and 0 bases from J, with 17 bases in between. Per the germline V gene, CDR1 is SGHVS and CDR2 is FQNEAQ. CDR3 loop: CASSVLGTSGSGNTIYF. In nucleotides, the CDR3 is TGTGCCAGCAGCGTACTCGGGACAAGTGGCTCTGGAAACACCATATATTTT. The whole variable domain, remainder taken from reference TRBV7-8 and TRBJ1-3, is GAGVSQSPRYKVAKRGQDVALRCDPISGHVSLFWYQQALGQGPEFLTYFQNEAQLDKSGLPSDRFFAERPEGSVSTLKIQRTQQEDSAVYLCASSVLGTSGSGNTIYFGEGSWLTVV.

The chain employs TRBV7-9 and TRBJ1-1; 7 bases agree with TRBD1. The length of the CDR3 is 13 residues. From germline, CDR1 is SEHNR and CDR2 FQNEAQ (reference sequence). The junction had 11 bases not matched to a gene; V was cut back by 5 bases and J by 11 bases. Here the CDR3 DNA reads TGTGCCAGCAGCCCAGAGGGGGCTCACGGGGCTTTCTTT. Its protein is CASSPEGAHGAFF.

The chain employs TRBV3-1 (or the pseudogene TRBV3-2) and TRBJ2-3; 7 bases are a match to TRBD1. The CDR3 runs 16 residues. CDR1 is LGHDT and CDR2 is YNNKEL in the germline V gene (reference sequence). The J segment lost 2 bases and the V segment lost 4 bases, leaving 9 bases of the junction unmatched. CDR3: CASSLSGTVITDTQYF. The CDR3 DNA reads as TGTGCCAGCAGCCTTTCCGGGACAGTGATCACAGATACGCAGTATTTT.

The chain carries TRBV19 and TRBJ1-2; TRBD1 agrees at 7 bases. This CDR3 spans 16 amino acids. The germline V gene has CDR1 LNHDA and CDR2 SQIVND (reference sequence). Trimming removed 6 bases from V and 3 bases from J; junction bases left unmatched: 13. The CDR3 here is CASSRGADRQDYGYTF. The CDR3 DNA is TGTGCCAGTAGCCGGGGAGCGGACAGGCAAGACTATGGCTACACCTTC.

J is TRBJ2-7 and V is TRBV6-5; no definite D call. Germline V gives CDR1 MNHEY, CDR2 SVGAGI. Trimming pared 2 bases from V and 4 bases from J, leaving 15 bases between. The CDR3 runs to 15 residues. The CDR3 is CASSYSTRSLYEQYF. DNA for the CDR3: TGTGCCAGCAGTTACAGTACCCGGAGTCTGTACGAGCAGTACTTC.

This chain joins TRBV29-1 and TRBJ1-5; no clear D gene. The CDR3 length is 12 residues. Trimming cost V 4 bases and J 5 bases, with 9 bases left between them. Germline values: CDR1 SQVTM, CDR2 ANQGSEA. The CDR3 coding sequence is TGCAGCGTTGTGTTTGGAGATCAGCCCCAGCATTTT. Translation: CSVVFGDQPQHF.

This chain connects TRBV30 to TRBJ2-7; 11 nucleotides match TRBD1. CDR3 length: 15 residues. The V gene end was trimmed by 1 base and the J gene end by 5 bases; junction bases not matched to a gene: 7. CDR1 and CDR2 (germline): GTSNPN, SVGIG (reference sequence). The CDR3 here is CAWSGSDRGRNEQYF. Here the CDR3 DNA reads TGTGCCTGGAGTGGCTCGGACAGGGGGCGGAACGAGCAGTACTTC.

The CDR3 loop is CASSSQPGTSFIEQFF. The CDR3 DNA is TGTGCCAGCAGCTCGCAACCAGGGACTAGCTTTATTGAGCAGTTCTTC. This chain joins TRBV7-2 and TRBJ2-1; TRBD2 matches 9 bases. Germline values: CDR1 SGHTA, CDR2 FQGNSA. V trimming: 4 bases; J trimming: 9 bases; junction bases outside the gene matches: 13. This CDR3 is 16 amino acids long.

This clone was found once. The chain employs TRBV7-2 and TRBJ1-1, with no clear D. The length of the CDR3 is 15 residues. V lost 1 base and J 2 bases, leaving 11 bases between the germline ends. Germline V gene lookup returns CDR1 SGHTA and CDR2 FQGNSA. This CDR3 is CASSLVAGVNTEAFF. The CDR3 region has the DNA TGTGCCAGCAGCTTAGTGGCGGGAGTTAACACTGAAGCTTTCTTT.

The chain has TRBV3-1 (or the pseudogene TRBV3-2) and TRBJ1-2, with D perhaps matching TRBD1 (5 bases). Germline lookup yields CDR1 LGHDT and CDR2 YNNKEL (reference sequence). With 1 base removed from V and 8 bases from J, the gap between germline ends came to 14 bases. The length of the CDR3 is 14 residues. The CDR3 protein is CASSQVSGGKGYTF. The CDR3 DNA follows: TGTGCCAGCAGCCAAGTATCGGGGGGAAAAGGCTACACCTTC.

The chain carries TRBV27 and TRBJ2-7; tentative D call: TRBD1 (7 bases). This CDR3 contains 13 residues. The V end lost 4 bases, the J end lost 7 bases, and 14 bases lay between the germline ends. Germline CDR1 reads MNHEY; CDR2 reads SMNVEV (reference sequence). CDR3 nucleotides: TGTGCCAGCAGTTCCGACAGGGCGGGGGAGCAGTACTTC. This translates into CASSSDRAGEQYF.

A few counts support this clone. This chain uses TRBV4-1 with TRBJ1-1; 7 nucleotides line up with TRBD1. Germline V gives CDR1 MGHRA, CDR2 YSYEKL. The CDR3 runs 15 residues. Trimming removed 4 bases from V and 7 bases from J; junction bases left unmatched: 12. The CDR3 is CASSRGQGVAGEAFF. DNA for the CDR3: TGCGCCAGCAGCCGGGGGCAGGGGGTTGCCGGTGAAGCTTTCTTT.

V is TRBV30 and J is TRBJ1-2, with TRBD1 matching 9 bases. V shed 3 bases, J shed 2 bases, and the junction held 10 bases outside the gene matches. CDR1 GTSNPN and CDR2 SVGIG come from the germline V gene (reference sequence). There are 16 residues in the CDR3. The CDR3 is CAWSRLLTGGNYGYTF. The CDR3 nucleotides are TGTGCCTGGAGCCGACTCCTCACAGGGGGCAACTATGGCTACACCTTC. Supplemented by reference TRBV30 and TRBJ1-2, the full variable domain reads SQTIHQWPATLVQPVGSPLSLECTVEGTSNPNLYWYRQAAGRGLQLLFYSVGIGQISSEVPQNLSASRPQDRQFILSSKKLLLSDSGFYLCAWSRLLTGGNYGYTFGSGTRLTVV.

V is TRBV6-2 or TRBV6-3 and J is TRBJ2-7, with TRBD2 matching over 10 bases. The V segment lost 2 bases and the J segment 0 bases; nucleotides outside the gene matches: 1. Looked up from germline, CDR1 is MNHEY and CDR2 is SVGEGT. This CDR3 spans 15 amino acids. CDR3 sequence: CASSYLAGVSYEQYF. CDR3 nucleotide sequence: TGTGCCAGCAGTTACCTAGCGGGAGTCTCCTACGAGCAGTACTTC.

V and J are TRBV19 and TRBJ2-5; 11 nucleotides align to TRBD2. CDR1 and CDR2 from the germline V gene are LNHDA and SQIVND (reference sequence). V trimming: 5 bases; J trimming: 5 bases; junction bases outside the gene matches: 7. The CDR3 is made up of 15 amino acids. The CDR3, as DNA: TGTGCCAGTAGTGGAATAGCGGGAGGGCATGAGACCCAGTACTTC. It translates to CASSGIAGGHETQYF.

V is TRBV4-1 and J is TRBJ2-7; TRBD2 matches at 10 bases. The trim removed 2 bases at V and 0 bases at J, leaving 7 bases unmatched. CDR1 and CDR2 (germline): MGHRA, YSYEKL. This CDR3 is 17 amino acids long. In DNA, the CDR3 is TGCGCCAGCAGCCAACCAGGGAGCGGGGGGGGCTCCTACGAGCAGTACTTC. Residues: CASSQPGSGGGSYEQYF.